This T cell receptor (beta chain) was observed in a study of technical replicates of blood from a few donors. Libraries were prepared by immunoSEQ multiplex PCR; TCRdb keeps only in-frame clonotypes and omits some of them. Of approximately 81,000 clones in the sample, around 95% were seen once. This TCR came from a human donor in good health. Material: T cells isolated from PBMCs.

For the CDR3, the DNA is TGTGCCACTTCACAGGGACCAAGCTCCTACAATGAGCAGTTCTTC. Amino acid sequence: CATSQGPSSYNEQFF. The chain recombines TRBV27 with TRBJ2-1; a weak D match, TRBD1 (6 bases). Germline V gives CDR1 MNHEY, CDR2 SMNVEV (reference sequence). The CDR3 consists of 15 residues. V was cut by 10 bases and J by 0 bases, with 16 bases left in between.